This T cell receptor (beta chain) was documented in a study of read filtering for tumor transcriptome and immune sequencing (dated by TCRdb to 2020 to 2022). As for the study more broadly: The cohort consisted of under 20 male and over eleven female patients, with a mean age of about 70 years and an age range of roughly 45 to 80. By revised international staging, eight or nine patients were R-ISS I, 15 to 20 were R-ISS II and 6 or 7 were R-ISS III. After DNase treatment, whole-transcriptome libraries were prepared with the TruSeq RNA Access Library Prep Kit. Per sample, about 4.05 to 10.27 million TCR-region mapped reads were obtained with IR-seq, compared with only about 85 to 1,400 with RNA-seq. Using the same bone marrow samples, the study ran both targeted immune repertoire sequencing and bulk whole-transcriptome sequencing and then compared the TCR repertoires from each method. A main aim was a read-filtering strategy for immune repertoire data, specifically whether clonotypes supported by a single read should be removed.

What the work shows at the level of the full study, not this receptor alone: The sorted CD138-negative fraction was a mixed bone marrow immune population, not purified T cells. Single-read clonotypes made up roughly 85% of clonotypes but only approximately 3.2% of total reads in IR-seq, compared with more than 70% of clonotypes and 40% to 55% of reads in RNA-seq. The correlation between IR-seq and RNA-seq shared clonotype proportions rose when single-read clonotypes were removed. Compared with RNA-seq, IR-seq captured clonotypes at much greater depth and more reliably, and a smaller IR-seq throughput was enough to identify most of the shared clonotypes.

Bone marrow was sampled from every patient at the time of active disease. Bone marrow mononuclear cells were isolated by Ficoll-Hypaque density gradient centrifugation. To remove myeloma plasma cells, the cells were labeled with CD138 magnetic microbeads on a MACS separator, and CD138-negative cells were then collected by negative selection. Flow cytometry with CD138 antibodies on an Attune NxT was used to check how pure the isolated cells were. Total RNA was extracted with TRIzol reagent and quantified with a NanoDrop spectrophotometer. Paired RNA-seq and IR-seq were performed on the CD138-negative bone marrow sample of each patient. Taken from the germline V gene (reference sequence), the CDR1 and CDR2 loops are DFQATT and SNEGSKA. Measured from the cysteine to the phenylalanine, the CDR3 is 15 residues long. The DNA shown is the 45-base CDR3, in frame from base 1. Relative to germline, V is 1 base shorter and J is 0 bases shorter, with 13 bases between their ends.

Many counts were recorded for this clonotype. Its antigen specificity is not known. No much larger clone is present one base from it, and per-base qualities are unavailable. Starting from approximately 0.4 ug RNA, TCR libraries were constructed with the Immunoverse kit using molecular barcoded adaptors that cover the alpha/delta and beta/gamma chains. TCR library preparation was performed with the same RNA that was used for transcriptome sequencing. Sequencing of TCR libraries was carried out on an Illumina HiSeq 4000 with 2 x 150 cycles. The authors processed their data as follows. MiXCR aligned TCR reads to human V, D, J and C references and assembled the aligned reads into CDR3 clonotypes, with quality filtering and error correction included. The tcR package in R was used to analyze clonotype counts and gene usage diversity. Raw mapping reads were checked after the RNA-seq reads had been mapped by STAR aligner version 2.5.3a onto the human GRCh37 genome. To test the effect of sequencing depth on detected clonotypes, IR-seq fastq files were randomly downsampled using Seqtk 1.3. The public reads were quality trimmed at Q25 with fastp and then assembled into clones with MiXCR by TCRdb, keeping productive beta chains. A single entry per CDR3 protein holds the most common genes and DNA from its merged rows. TCRdb, not the authors, supplied the V and J calls. This sample holds about 37,000 distinct CDR3 sequences; 12% were observed only once. More than 30% of the sample is in the top ten clones.

This chain joins TRBV20-1 to TRBJ2-7; a tentative D call is TRBD2 (6 bases match). The receptor was derived from a donor at least 40 years old with multiple myeloma. The specimen was a population of CD138-negative cells sorted from bone marrow. The cell subset or site label on this specimen signifies: bone marrow mononuclear cells depleted of CD138+ plasma/myeloma cells by negative magnetic selection. The CDR3 here reads CSARGGLASSYEQYF. Read as DNA, the sequence is TGCAGTGCTAGAGGGGGACTGGCCAGCTCCTACGAGCAGTACTTC.